These 5 T cell receptor beta chains came from one sample sequenced in a study of control samples from healthy donors and cancer patients. Assay: immunoSEQ multiplex PCR; the TCRdb copy retains only in-frame clones and omits some. The repertoire holds 130,000 or so clones, with roughly 94% as singletons. The sequenced material came from blood. The receptors shown here come from a man aged 35-49 years in good health.

This chain uses TRBV29-1 with TRBJ1-6; unclear D gene. Germline lookup yields CDR1 SQVTM and CDR2 ANQGSEA. This CDR3 has 16 amino acids. Trimming removed 5 bases from V and 13 bases from J, with 27 bases in between. CDR3 coding DNA: TGCAGCGTTCTTTTCCTTTTGACCGGGCTTGGTTCGCCCCTCCACTTT. The encoded protein is CSVLFLLTGLGSPLHF.

This rearrangement joins TRBV7-6 to TRBJ1-1; weak D call: TRBD1 (5 bases). Per the germline V gene, CDR1 is SGHVS and CDR2 is FNYEAQ. The CDR3 is 15 amino acids. Trimming took off 5 bases at V and 1 base at J, with 14 bases between the two ends. As DNA, the CDR3 is TGTGCCAGCAGCCTGGGGGGGAACCGGAACACTGAAGCTTTCTTT. Its translation: CASSLGGNRNTEAFF.

This chain connects TRBV9 to TRBJ2-3; D might be TRBD2 (6 bases). V was trimmed by 1 base and J by 4 bases, leaving 13 bases between them. CDR1 is SGDLS and CDR2 is YYNGEE in the germline V gene. CDR3 length: 15 residues. This CDR3 is CASSVTGRGPDTQYF. CDR3 DNA: TGTGCCAGCAGCGTAACCGGGAGAGGCCCAGATACGCAGTATTTT.

V gene TRBV18 combines with J gene TRBJ1-2, with 10 bases that match TRBD1. The J segment lost 6 bases and the V segment lost 6 bases, leaving 7 bases of the junction unmatched. The length of the CDR3 is 14 residues. Germline values: CDR1 KGHSH, CDR2 LQKENI. CDR3 sequence (DNA): TGTGCCAGCTCGCCTCTCGGACAGGGGGATGGCTACACCTTC. Translated, it gives CASSPLGQGDGYTF.

The chain couples TRBV2 to TRBJ2-7; D is ambiguous. The CDR3 contains 11 residues. Germline loops: CDR1 SNHLY, CDR2 FYNNEI. V lost 4 bases and J 2 bases, leaving 3 bases between the germline ends. CDR3 sequence: CASSVTYEQYF. The CDR3 DNA is TGTGCCAGCAGTGTGACCTACGAGCAGTACTTC. Based on the CDR3 plus reference TRBV2 and TRBJ2-7, the full variable domain is EPEVTQTPSHQVTQMGQEVILRCVPISNHLYFYWYRQILGQKVEFLVSFYNNEISEKSEIFDDQFSVERPDGSNFTLKIRSTKLEDSAMYFCASSVTYEQYFGPGTRLTVT.